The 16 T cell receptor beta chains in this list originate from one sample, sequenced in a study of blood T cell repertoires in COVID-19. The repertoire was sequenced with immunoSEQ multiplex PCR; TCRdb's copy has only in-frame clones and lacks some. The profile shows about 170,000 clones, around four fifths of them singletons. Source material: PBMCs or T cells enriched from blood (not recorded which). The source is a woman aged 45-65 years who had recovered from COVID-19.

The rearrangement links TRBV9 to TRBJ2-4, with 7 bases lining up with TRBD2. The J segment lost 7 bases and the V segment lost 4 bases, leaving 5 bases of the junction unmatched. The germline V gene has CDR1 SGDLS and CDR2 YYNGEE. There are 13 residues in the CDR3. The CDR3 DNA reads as TGTGCCAGCAGCTTCTCCGGGGGGAACATTCAGTACTTC. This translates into CASSFSGGNIQYF.

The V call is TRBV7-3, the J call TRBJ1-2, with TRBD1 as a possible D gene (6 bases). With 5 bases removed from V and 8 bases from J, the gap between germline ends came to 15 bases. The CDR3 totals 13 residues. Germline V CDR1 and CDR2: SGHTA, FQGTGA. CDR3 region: CASSPNRVKGYTF. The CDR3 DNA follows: TGTGCCAGCAGCCCAAACAGGGTTAAGGGCTACACCTTC.

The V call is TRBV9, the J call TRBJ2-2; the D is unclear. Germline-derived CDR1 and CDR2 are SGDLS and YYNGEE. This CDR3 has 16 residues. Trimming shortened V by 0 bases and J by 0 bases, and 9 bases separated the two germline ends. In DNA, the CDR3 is TGTGCCAGCAGCGTAGTTTCACATACGAACACCGGGGAGCTGTTTTTT. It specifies CASSVVSHTNTGELFF.

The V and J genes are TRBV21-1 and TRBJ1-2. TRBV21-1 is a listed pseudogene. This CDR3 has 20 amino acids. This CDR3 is CASSNLKAGLGSGENYGYTF. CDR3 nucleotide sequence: TGTGCCAGCAGCAACCTTAAAGCAGGTTTAGGGTCGGGAGAAAACTATGGCTACACCTTC.

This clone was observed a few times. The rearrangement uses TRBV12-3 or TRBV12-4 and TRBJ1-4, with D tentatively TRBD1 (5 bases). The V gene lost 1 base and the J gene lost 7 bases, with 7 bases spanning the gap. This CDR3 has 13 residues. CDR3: CASSLGGGEKLFF. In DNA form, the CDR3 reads TGTGCCAGCAGTTTAGGGGGGGGTGAAAAACTGTTTTTT.

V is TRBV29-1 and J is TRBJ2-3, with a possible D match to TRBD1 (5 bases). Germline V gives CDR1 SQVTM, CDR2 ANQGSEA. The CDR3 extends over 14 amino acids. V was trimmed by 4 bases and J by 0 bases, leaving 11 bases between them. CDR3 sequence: CSVGVAGSTDTQYF. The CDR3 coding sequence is TGCAGCGTTGGGGTGGCAGGGAGCACAGATACGCAGTATTTT.

This CDR3 is CSADRGRSAEAFF. DNA for the CDR3: TGCAGCGCTGACAGGGGAAGAAGCGCTGAAGCTTTCTTT. The chain carries TRBV29-1 and TRBJ1-1; 8 nucleotides line up with TRBD1. The CDR3 is 13 amino acids. V gave up 7 bases and J gave up 6 bases; unmatched junction bases: 10. CDR1 is SQVTM, CDR2 ANQGSEA, per germline.

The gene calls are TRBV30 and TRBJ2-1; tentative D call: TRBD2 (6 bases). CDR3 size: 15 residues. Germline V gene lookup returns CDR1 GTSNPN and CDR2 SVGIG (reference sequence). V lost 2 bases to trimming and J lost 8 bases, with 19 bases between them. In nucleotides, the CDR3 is TGTGCCTGGAGTCGGGGTGGGGGACCGGGGGATGAGCAGTTCTTC. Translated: CAWSRGGGPGDEQFF.

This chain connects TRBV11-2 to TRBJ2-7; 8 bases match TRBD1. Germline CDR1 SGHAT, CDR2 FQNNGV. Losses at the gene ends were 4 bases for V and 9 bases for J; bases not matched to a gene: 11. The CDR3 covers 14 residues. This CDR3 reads CASSSSGTGRVQYV. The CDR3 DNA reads TGTGCCAGCAGCTCCTCCGGGACAGGACGGGTGCAGTACGTC.

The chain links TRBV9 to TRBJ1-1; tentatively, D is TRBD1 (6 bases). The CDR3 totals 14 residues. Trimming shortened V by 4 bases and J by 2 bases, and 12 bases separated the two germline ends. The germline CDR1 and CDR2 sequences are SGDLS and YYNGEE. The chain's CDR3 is CASSPRTANTEAFF. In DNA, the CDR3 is TGTGCCAGCAGCCCCCGGACAGCCAACACTGAAGCTTTCTTT.

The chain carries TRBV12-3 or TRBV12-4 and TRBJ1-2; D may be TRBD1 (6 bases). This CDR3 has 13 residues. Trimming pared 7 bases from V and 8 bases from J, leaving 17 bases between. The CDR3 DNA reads TGTGCCAGCAACCCCACAGGGTCCCACGGCTACACCTTC. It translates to CASNPTGSHGYTF.

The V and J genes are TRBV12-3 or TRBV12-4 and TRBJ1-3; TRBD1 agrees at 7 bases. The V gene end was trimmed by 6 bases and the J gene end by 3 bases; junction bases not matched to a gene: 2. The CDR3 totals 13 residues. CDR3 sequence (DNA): TGTGCCAGCAGGTCAGGGGGTGGAAACACCATATATTTT. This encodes CASRSGGGNTIYF.

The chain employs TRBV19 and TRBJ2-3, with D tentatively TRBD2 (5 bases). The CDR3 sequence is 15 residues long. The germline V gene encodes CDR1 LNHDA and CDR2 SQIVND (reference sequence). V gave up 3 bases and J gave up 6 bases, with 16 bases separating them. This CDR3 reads CASSILSGDADTQYF. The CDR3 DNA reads TGTGCCAGTAGTATCTTATCCGGGGATGCGGATACGCAGTATTTT. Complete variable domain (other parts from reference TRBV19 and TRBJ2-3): DGGITQSPKYLFRKEGQNVTLSCEQNLNHDAMYWYRQDPGQGLRLIYYSQIVNDFQKGDIAEGYSVSREKKESFPLTVTSAQKNPTAFYLCASSILSGDADTQYFGPGTRLTVL.

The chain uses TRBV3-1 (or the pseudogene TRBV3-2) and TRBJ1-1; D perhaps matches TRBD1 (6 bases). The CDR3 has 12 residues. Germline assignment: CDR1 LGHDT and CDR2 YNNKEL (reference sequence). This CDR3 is CGSEQGGGEAFF. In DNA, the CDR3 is TGTGGTAGCGAACAGGGAGGGGGTGAAGCTTTCTTT.

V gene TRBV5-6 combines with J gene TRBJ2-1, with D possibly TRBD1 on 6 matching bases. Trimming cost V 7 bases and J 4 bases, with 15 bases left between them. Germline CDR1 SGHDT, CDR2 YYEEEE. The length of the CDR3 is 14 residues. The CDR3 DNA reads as TGTGCCAGCTATCGGGACACCTTATACAATGAGCAGTTCTTC. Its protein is CASYRDTLYNEQFF.

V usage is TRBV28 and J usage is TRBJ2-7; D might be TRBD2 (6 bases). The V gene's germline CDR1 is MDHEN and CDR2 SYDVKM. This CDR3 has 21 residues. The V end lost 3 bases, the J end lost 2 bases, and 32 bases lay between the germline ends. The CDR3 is CASSFLGRAGLPSLPPYEQYV. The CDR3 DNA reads TGTGCCAGCAGTTTCCTTGGGCGTGCGGGGCTACCGAGCCTCCCGCCCTACGAGCAGTACGTC.